The clone carrying this T cell receptor (beta chain) came up many times. The antigen remains undetermined. The data originate from a study of prognosis after radiotherapy for stage I lung cancer. Overall study: Non-small cell lung cancer patients at stage I were enrolled between April 2018 and 2019. Squamous cell carcinoma tumors occurred in over five patients, adenocarcinoma in some 12. Overall study findings and caveats: Differing TRBV and TRBJ gene usage was reportedly seen between patients with and without metastases.

CDR3 of TCR beta was amplified from genomic DNA via a two-round multiplex PCR. The first PCR round targeted every TRBV and TRBJ gene with specific primers. TCRdb re-called the multiplex PCR reads with MiXCR, one entry per CDR3 protein. The data contain about 35,000 distinct CDR3 sequences, 25% to 40% of them singletons. Trimming took 6 bases from V and 5 from J, leaving 14 bases between them. This CDR3 comprises 14 residues. This sample comprised PBMCs, obtained before or after stereotactic body radiation therapy (not recorded which). The chain links TRBV12-3 or TRBV12-4 to TRBJ1-5, with D perhaps TRBD1 (6 bases). The clonotype originates from a donor of 50 years or more with non-small cell lung cancer. CDR3 residues: CASSLGQMHQPQHF. In nucleotides, the CDR3 is TGTGCCAGCAGCCTCGGACAGATGCATCAGCCCCAGCATTTT.